A single sample is the source of the 18 T cell receptor beta chains below, sequenced in a study of CXCR3-negative and CXCR3-positive naive CD8 T cells (dated by TCRdb to 2018 to 2020). Here is what the overall study found, with its caveats: TRB CDR3s from CXCR3-positive naive cells showed higher hydrophobicity (lower Kidera factor 4), lower energy, and higher strength and volume indices than CXCR3-negative naive cells.

No antigen has been identified for these receptors. Instrument on record: NextSeq 550. The Human TCR Profiling Kit (MiLaboratory) was used to prepare UMI-labeled 5' RACE TRB cDNA libraries. TCRdb reprocessed the reads and lists each CDR3 protein sequence as a single entry, with no DNA. The table held for this sample gives roughly 110,000 distinct CDR3 sequences. The ten largest clones capture around 0.38% of the sample. The material sequenced was naive CXCR3+ CD8+ T cells from blood. This specimen's cell subset or site label, interpreted: CD45RO-CCR7+CD27+CD95- naive CD8+ T cells expressing CXCR3 (TNR3+). Receptor source: a human donor in good health. Some clones in this sample may be carry-over from other donors' samples.

The V and J genes are TRBV12-3 or TRBV12-4 and TRBJ2-7; the D call from TCRdb, TRBD2, cannot be confirmed without DNA. This CDR3 comprises 14 residues. This CDR3 reads CASSFASGIYEQYF.

The V and J genes are TRBV4-3 and TRBJ2-3; there is no DNA to check the TCRdb D call of TRBD1. CDR1 and CDR2 (germline): LGHNA, YSLEER. The CDR3 consists of 15 residues. The chain's CDR3 is CASSQESGRADTQYF.

V is TRBV28 and J is TRBJ2-5; the D call from TCRdb, TRBD2, cannot be confirmed without DNA. The germline V gene has CDR1 MDHEN and CDR2 SYDVKM. The CDR3 is 14 amino acids. The CDR3 is CASSLPGPRETQYF.

This chain uses TRBV15 with TRBJ2-1; the D gene TCRdb calls, TRBD2, cannot be checked with no DNA. The V gene's germline CDR1 is LNHNV and CDR2 YYDKDF (reference sequence). The CDR3 totals 15 residues. The CDR3 reads CATSGGLAGGHEQFF.

The CDR3 sequence is CASSQEVQLAGGAGELFF. The rearrangement joins TRBV4-3 to TRBJ2-2; as DNA is missing, the TRBD2 call by TCRdb cannot be tested. Germline V gene sequence: CDR1 LGHNA, CDR2 YSLEER. CDR3 length: 18 amino acids.

The V gene is TRBV19, the J gene TRBJ2-3. Germline V CDR1 and CDR2: LNHDA, SQIVND (reference sequence). CDR3 length: 12 residues. CDR3 loop: CASSISADTQYF. Full variable domain (missing parts from reference TRBV19 and TRBJ2-3): DGGITQSPKYLFRKEGQNVTLSCEQNLNHDAMYWYRQDPGQGLRLIYYSQIVNDFQKGDIAEGYSVSREKKESFPLTVTSAQKNPTAFYLCASSISADTQYFGPGTRLTVL.

V and J are TRBV19 and TRBJ2-7; TCRdb outputs TRBD2, but without DNA this stays unchecked. The CDR3 loop spans 16 amino acids. Looked up from germline, CDR1 is LNHDA and CDR2 is SQIVND (reference sequence). The CDR3 sequence: CASSTEGLAGGYEQYF. Using reference TRBV19 and TRBJ2-7 for the parts outside the CDR3, the full variable domain is DGGITQSPKYLFRKEGQNVTLSCEQNLNHDAMYWYRQDPGQGLRLIYYSQIVNDFQKGDIAEGYSVSREKKESFPLTVTSAQKNPTAFYLCASSTEGLAGGYEQYFGPGTRLTVT.

Here the CDR3 reads CSVPGDPYEQYF. The chain couples TRBV29-1 to TRBJ2-7. This CDR3 comprises 12 residues. Per the germline V gene, CDR1 is SQVTM and CDR2 is ANQGSEA.

The chain combines TRBV28 with TRBJ2-5; TCRdb outputs TRBD2, but without DNA this stays unchecked. The CDR3 runs to 14 residues. Germline CDR1 MDHEN, CDR2 SYDVKM. The chain's CDR3 is CASNKREFQETQYF.

This chain links TRBV20-1 with TRBJ2-7. Germline V gene lookup returns CDR1 DFQATT and CDR2 SNEGSKA (reference sequence). This CDR3 has 13 amino acids. The CDR3 sequence is CSARVHGAYEQYF.

The chain combines TRBV7-6 with TRBJ2-1; the TCRdb call, TRBD1, lacks DNA for checking. This CDR3 is 16 amino acids long. The germline V gene encodes CDR1 SGHVS and CDR2 FNYEAQ. The CDR3 is CASSLTRGGHLGEQFF.

V gene TRBV27 combines with J gene TRBJ2-7; TCRdb indicates TRBD2, and absent DNA this call remains unverified. Germline CDR1 reads MNHEY; CDR2 reads SMNVEV (reference sequence). The CDR3 consists of 15 residues. CDR3 region: CASSSAGLAEREQYF.

This chain connects TRBV13 to TRBJ2-1; TCRdb lists TRBD2, though no DNA is available to test this call. This CDR3 has 15 amino acids. CDR1 PRHDT and CDR2 FYEKMQ come from the germline V gene (reference sequence). The chain's CDR3 is CASSPSLAGGDEQFF.

The rearrangement links TRBV27 to TRBJ2-3; TCRdb proposes TRBD2, but this gene call is untestable without DNA. CDR1 is MNHEY and CDR2 is SMNVEV in the germline V gene (reference sequence). CDR3 length equals 16 residues. CDR3 sequence reads: CASSLILADNTDTQYF.

The CDR3 here is CASSPRLDNEQFF. The chain is built from TRBV19 and TRBJ2-1. Germline assignment: CDR1 LNHDA and CDR2 SQIVND (reference sequence). The CDR3 loop spans 13 amino acids.

The chain has TRBV5-5 and TRBJ2-1. The germline CDR1 and CDR2 sequences are SGHKS and YYEKEE (reference sequence). The CDR3 is 15 amino acids. CDR3: CASSFDIYPYNEQFF.

The chain combines TRBV3-1 with TRBJ1-5; lacking DNA, the TRBD1 call made by TCRdb goes unchecked. CDR1 LGHDT and CDR2 YNNKEL come from the germline V gene (reference sequence). CDR3 size: 15 residues. The CDR3 loop reads CASSINRDPYQPQHF. Full variable domain (outside the CDR3, taken from reference TRBV3-1 and TRBJ1-5): DTAVSQTPKYLVTQMGNDKSIKCEQNLGHDTMYWYKQDSKKFLKIMFSYNNKELIINETVPNRFSPKSPDKAHLNLHINSLELGDSAVYFCASSINRDPYQPQHFGDGTRLSIL.

CDR3 sequence: CASARALDYEQYF. The chain recombines TRBV12-3 or TRBV12-4 with TRBJ2-7; as DNA is missing, the TRBD2 call by TCRdb cannot be tested. The CDR3 is made up of 13 amino acids.